A selection of T cell receptor beta chains follows, all from one sample in a study of blood T cells in healthy people across ages. In TCRdb, the 5' RACE reads were re-called with MiXCR into one record per CDR3 protein. In the table there are around 970,000 distinct CDR3 sequences, just over 50% of which are singletons. Sequencing used blood. The receptors shown here come from a woman aged 60-70 years in good health. The CDR3 runs from the conserved cysteine through the conserved F or W. The D gene is left open where the match is weak. Some rows have no size entry. The others give once, few or many, or a class for an expanded clone.

clone_size	v_call	j_call	d_call	cdr3_aa	cdr3_nt
few	TRBV28	TRBJ2-7	TRBD2	CATLPGLAVYEQYF	TGTGCCACCCTGCCGGGACTAGCGGTATACGAGCAGTACTTC
.	TRBV6-5	TRBJ1-1	.	CASTNTGPFSTEAFF	TGTGCCAGCACCAATACAGGGCCGTTTTCCACTGAAGCTTTCTTT
.	TRBV27	TRBJ2-5	.	CASSFLPGEAETQYF	TGTGCCAGCAGTTTCCTCCCGGGGGAGGCGGAGACCCAGTACTTC
.	TRBV7-9	TRBJ2-3	.	CASSQVGPHVYTQYF	TGTGCCAGCAGCCAAGTAGGGCCCCACGTTTATACGCAGTATTTT
.	TRBV12-3/TRBV12-4	TRBJ2-5	.	CASTLAHEETQYF	TGTGCCAGCACCCTCGCGCACGAAGAGACCCAGTACTTC
few	TRBV12-3/TRBV12-4	TRBJ2-7	.	CASSRAGFYEQYF	TGTGCCAGCAGCCGCGCGGGGTTCTACGAGCAGTACTTC
.	TRBV7-9	TRBJ2-3	TRBD1	CASSRGQGAEDTQYF	TGTGCCAGCAGCCGCGGACAGGGGGCAGAAGATACGCAGTATTTT
few	TRBV6-5	TRBJ1-2	.	CASHTWDYGYTF	TGTGCCAGCCACACCTGGGACTATGGCTACACCTTC
.	TRBV27	TRBJ2-3	TRBD1	CASSSSRDRDVLTPTDTQYF	TGTGCCAGCAGTTCTTCCCGGGACAGGGATGTTCTTACACCCACGGATACGCAGTATTTT
.	TRBV11-2	TRBJ1-3	.	CASSLDRRTIYF	TGTGCCAGCAGCTTAGATCGCAGAACGATATATTTT
.	TRBV20-1	TRBJ2-7	TRBD2	CSASLWTSSYEQYF	TGCAGTGCTAGTCTTTGGACTAGCTCCTACGAGCAGTACTTC
many	TRBV7-3	TRBJ2-7	TRBD2	CASSDLLAGGPLSYEQYF	TGTGCCAGCAGCGATCTACTAGCGGGAGGGCCCTTATCCTACGAGCAGTACTTC
.	TRBV2	TRBJ2-6	.	CASSKQGSGANVLTF	TGTGCCAGCAGTAAACAGGGCTCTGGGGCCAACGTCCTGACTTTC
.	TRBV7-8	TRBJ2-3	.	CASSLGIGVSSTDTQYF	TGTGCCAGCAGCTTAGGAATAGGGGTATCTAGCACAGATACGCAGTATTTT
.	TRBV29-1	TRBJ1-5	.	CSVDEGQNGPQHF	TGCAGCGTTGACGAGGGGCAAAATGGGCCCCAGCATTTT
few	TRBV7-2	TRBJ2-3	TRBD2	CASSVSGVGPDTQYF	TGTGCCAGCAGCGTTAGCGGGGTGGGACCAGATACGCAGTATTTT
.	TRBV12-3/TRBV12-4	TRBJ2-5	.	CASSLPGNEQYF	TGTGCCAGCAGTTTACCCGGGAATGAGCAGTACTTC
few	TRBV7-2	TRBJ2-5	.	CASSLEAAETQYF	TGTGCCAGCAGCTTAGAAGCGGCGGAGACCCAGTACTTC
.	TRBV29-1	TRBJ2-7	.	CSALGPTTNEQYF	TGCAGCGCCCTCGGCCCTACTACAAATGAGCAGTACTTC
.	TRBV29-1	TRBJ2-5	.	CSTTNGQETQYF	TGCAGCACGACCAATGGGCAAGAGACCCAGTACTTC
.	TRBV9	TRBJ1-2	TRBD1	CASSAGTGKVMRYGYTF	TGTGCCAGCAGCGCCGGGACAGGGAAGGTGATGCGTTATGGCTACACCTTC
.	TRBV27	TRBJ2-1	TRBD1	CASSSAGTGHDERFF	TGTGCCAGCAGTAGCGCCGGGACAGGTCACGATGAGCGGTTCTTC
once	TRBV7-2	TRBJ2-3	.	CASSALARATDTQYF	TGTGCCAGCAGCGCACTAGCTAGGGCCACAGATACGCAGTATTTT
few	TRBV5-1	TRBJ2-3	TRBD2	CASSLTSGESDTQYF	TGCGCCAGCAGCCTGACTAGCGGCGAGTCAGATACGCAGTATTTT
many	TRBV29-1	TRBJ2-7	TRBD1	CSVELQDRGYEQYF	TGCAGCGTTGAACTCCAGGACAGGGGGTACGAGCAGTACTTC
.	TRBV5-6	TRBJ1-2	.	CASSVEYRAAHGYTF	TGTGCCAGCAGCGTTGAGTACAGGGCGGCCCATGGCTACACCTTC
.	TRBV4-2	TRBJ2-6	.	CASSQVLSGGANVLTF	TGTGCCAGCAGCCAAGTTCTCTCGGGGGGGGCCAACGTCCTGACTTTC
once	TRBV29-1	TRBJ2-2	TRBD2	CSVRGGINANTGELFF	TGCAGCGTCCGGGGGGGTATCAACGCGAACACCGGGGAGCTGTTTTTT
few	TRBV7-8	TRBJ2-7	.	CASSFRGAGRNEQYF	TGTGCCAGCAGCTTTAGGGGAGCGGGTCGTAACGAGCAGTACTTC
.	TRBV5-1	TRBJ2-1	TRBD2	CASGDTGLAGLEQFF	TGCGCCAGCGGGGACACAGGACTAGCGGGACTTGAGCAGTTCTTC
few	TRBV29-1	TRBJ2-3	TRBD2	CSVVVAGSTPSTDTQYF	TGCAGCGTTGTCGTAGCGGGATCCACCCCTAGCACAGATACGCAGTATTTT
few	TRBV6-5	TRBJ2-1	TRBD2	CASSLPGREFF	TGTGCCAGCAGCCTACCGGGGAGGGAGTTCTTC
.	TRBV27	TRBJ2-5	TRBD2	CASSRTSGRGSVVQETQYF	TGTGCCAGCAGTAGGACTAGCGGCAGAGGGTCCGTGGTCCAAGAGACCCAGTACTTC
few	TRBV12-3/TRBV12-4	TRBJ2-3	.	CASSISDTQYF	TGTGCCAGCAGTATCTCAGATACGCAGTATTTT
few	TRBV7-9	TRBJ2-7	TRBD2	CASSLASTSGGYEQYF	TGTGCCAGCAGCCTCGCTTCGACTAGCGGAGGTTACGAGCAGTACTTC
.	TRBV4-1	TRBJ2-3	.	CASGQKYGVGTDTQYF	TGCGCCAGCGGCCAGAAATATGGAGTAGGAACAGATACGCAGTATTTT
.	TRBV28	TRBJ2-7	TRBD2	CASSPRTSGNHYEQYF	TGTGCCAGCAGTCCCAGGACTAGCGGGAACCACTACGAGCAGTACTTC
.	TRBV3-1	TRBJ2-7	TRBD2	CASSQGSSGGISYEQYF	TGTGCCAGCAGCCAAGGGTCTAGCGGGGGGATTTCCTACGAGCAGTACTTC
once	TRBV28	TRBJ2-1	TRBD2	CASSTWTSRHNEQFF	TGTGCCAGCAGTACATGGACTAGCAGACACAATGAGCAGTTCTTC
.	TRBV7-9	TRBJ2-3	.	CASSLGTGLLTDTQYF	TGTGCCAGCAGCTTAGGTACAGGCCTCCTCACAGATACGCAGTATTTT
.	TRBV6-2/TRBV6-3	TRBJ2-1	.	CASNRDLYNEQFF	TGTGCCAGCAATCGCGACCTCTACAATGAGCAGTTCTTC
few	TRBV2	TRBJ2-7	.	CASSEADRPYEQYF	TGTGCCAGCAGTGAGGCTGACAGACCCTACGAGCAGTACTTC
.	TRBV18	TRBJ2-3	.	CASSPPLGRGDTQYF	TGTGCCAGCTCACCACCTCTGGGAAGGGGAGATACGCAGTATTTT
.	TRBV5-1	TRBJ2-2	.	CASSAQNTGELFF	TGCGCCAGCAGCGCACAAAACACCGGGGAGCTGTTTTTT
.	TRBV2	TRBJ2-3	.	CASNVVDTQYF	TGTGCCAGCAACGTGGTGGATACGCAGTATTTT
.	TRBV10-3	TRBJ2-2	.	CAIRGDGELFF	TGTGCCATCAGAGGGGACGGGGAGCTGTTTTTT
few	TRBV7-2	TRBJ1-2	.	CASSLDTVLGYTF	TGTGCCAGCAGCTTGGACACGGTTCTGGGCTACACCTTC
.	TRBV25-1	TRBJ2-5	.	CASIGQETQYF	TGTGCCAGCATAGGTCAAGAGACCCAGTACTTC
few	TRBV6-2/TRBV6-3	TRBJ2-7	.	CASSLAMGRYEQYF	TGTGCCAGCAGCCTAGCGATGGGACGCTACGAGCAGTACTTC
.	TRBV6-2/TRBV6-3	TRBJ2-3	.	CASSDSRHARGAYF	TGTGCCAGCAGTGACTCGAGACATGCCCGAGGAGCGTATTTT
few	TRBV6-2/TRBV6-3	TRBJ2-1	TRBD2	CASSYLGTSGKDEQFF	TGTGCCAGCAGTTACTTAGGGACTAGCGGGAAAGATGAGCAGTTCTTC
.	TRBV6-1	TRBJ2-7	TRBD1	CASSERQGASSYEQYF	TGTGCCAGCAGTGAGAGACAGGGGGCGAGCTCCTACGAGCAGTACTTC
.	TRBV11-2	TRBJ2-5	TRBD2	CASTAGVLETQYF	TGTGCCAGCACGGCGGGAGTTTTAGAGACCCAGTACTTC
few	TRBV7-2	TRBJ2-3	.	CASSFNGLAQYF	TGTGCCAGCAGCTTCAACGGGTTAGCGCAGTATTTT